These 14 T cell receptor beta chains originate from one sample sequenced in a study of CD8 T cells in Susac syndrome. Random hexamers were used to reverse transcribe about 0.45 to 1 ug of RNA. TCRdb used MiXCR to reprocess the immunoSEQ multiplex PCR reads, holding one entry per CDR3 protein. The sample has some 110,000 distinct CDR3 sequences, around 94% seen once. Specimen: CD8+ T cells from PBMCs. These receptors were collected from a human donor with Susac syndrome.

V is TRBV29-1 and J is TRBJ1-2, with 7 bases identical to TRBD1. The V gene's germline CDR1 is SQVTM and CDR2 ANQGSEA. The CDR3 sequence is 14 residues long. The ends lost 5 bases at V and 0 bases at J; junction bases unmatched: 6. The CDR3 loop is CSVISGTANYGYTF. The DNA for the CDR3 is TGCAGCGTTATTTCAGGGACAGCTAACTATGGCTACACCTTC. Full variable domain (remainder filled in from reference TRBV29-1 and TRBJ1-2): SAVISQKPSRDICQRGTSLTIQCQVDSQVTMMFWYRQQPGQSLTLIATANQGSEATYESGFVIDKFPISRPNLTFSTLTVSNMSPEDSSIYLCSVISGTANYGYTFGSGTRLTVV.

This chain connects TRBV24-1 to TRBJ2-7; TRBD1 might be the D (6 bases). Trimming shortened V by 4 bases and J by 0 bases, and 18 bases separated the two germline ends. Germline lookup yields CDR1 KGHDR and CDR2 SFDVKD. The CDR3 spans 17 residues. CDR3 nucleotides: TGTGCCACCAGTGAATCTACCGGGACAAGGATCTCCTACGAGCAGTACTTC. Residues: CATSESTGTRISYEQYF.

The rearrangement links TRBV19 to TRBJ2-5; D might be TRBD2 (5 bases). Germline V CDR1 and CDR2: LNHDA, SQIVND (reference sequence). Trimming cost V 5 bases and J 5 bases, with 18 bases left between them. This CDR3 is built from 15 residues. The CDR3 DNA sequence: TGTGCCAGTAGTGTGCTTAGCAGAGGGATCGAGACCCAGTACTTC. Translation: CASSVLSRGIETQYF.

The genes are TRBV7-8 and TRBJ2-3; 14 bases match TRBD2. Germline V gives CDR1 SGHVS, CDR2 FQNEAQ. With V trimmed by 5 bases and J by 1 base, 5 bases remained unmatched. There are 17 residues in the CDR3. The CDR3 region is CASSGVGLAGGTDTQYF. CDR3 DNA sequence: TGTGCCAGCAGCGGCGTGGGACTAGCGGGGGGCACAGATACGCAGTATTTT. Looking up the rest from reference TRBV7-8 and TRBJ2-3 gives the full variable domain: GAGVSQSPRYKVAKRGQDVALRCDPISGHVSLFWYQQALGQGPEFLTYFQNEAQLDKSGLPSDRFFAERPEGSVSTLKIQRTQQEDSAVYLCASSGVGLAGGTDTQYFGPGTRLTVL.

The CDR3 bases are TGTGCCAGCAGCCCCGGGGGGGGCGGCTACACCTTC. The encoded protein is CASSPGGGGYTF. This chain connects TRBV12-3 or TRBV12-4 to TRBJ1-2, with D tentatively TRBD1 (6 bases). The CDR3 is 12 residues long. The V and J ends lost 6 bases and 8 bases respectively, with 13 bases between them.

A single count supports this clonotype. V is TRBV20-1 and J is TRBJ1-4; D unclear. Trimming cost V 6 bases and J 2 bases, with 10 bases left between them. Germline lookup yields CDR1 DFQATT and CDR2 SNEGSKA (reference sequence). The CDR3 extends over 13 amino acids. The CDR3 bases are TGCAGTGCGGTCGGGAGGACTAATGAAAAACTGTTTTTT. Amino acid sequence: CSAVGRTNEKLFF.

The chain couples TRBV7-6 to TRBJ1-6; D possibly corresponds to TRBD1 (5 bases). Germline values: CDR1 SGHVS, CDR2 FNYEAQ. The CDR3 runs to 15 residues. With 2 bases removed from V and 5 bases from J, the gap between germline ends came to 10 bases. CDR3 sequence: CASSLLEGNNSPLHF. The CDR3 DNA reads TGTGCCAGCAGCTTATTGGAGGGGAATAATTCACCCCTCCACTTT.

The chain links TRBV5-1 to TRBJ2-2; 7 bases line up with TRBD1. The CDR3 is 14 amino acids. Germline V lookup: CDR1 SGHRS, CDR2 YFSETQ. V trimming: 3 bases; J trimming: 6 bases; junction bases outside the gene matches: 5. CDR3 loop: CASSYPQGSGELFF. The CDR3 DNA is TGCGCCAGCAGCTACCCACAGGGGTCCGGGGAGCTGTTTTTT.

This chain links TRBV6-6 with TRBJ2-7; D remains unclear. V lost 6 bases and J lost 4, with 7 bases in between. The CDR3 totals 11 residues. Germline CDR1 and CDR2: MNHNY and SVGAGI (reference sequence). CDR3 residues: CASRAEYEQYF. CDR3 nucleotide sequence: TGTGCCAGCAGGGCCGAGTACGAGCAGTACTTC.

This rearrangement joins TRBV27 to TRBJ1-4; D remains ambiguous. This CDR3 is built from 11 residues. V shed 6 bases and J shed 7 bases, with 6 bases lying between them. The germline gives CDR1 MNHEY, CDR2 SMNVEV (reference sequence). Written as DNA, the CDR3 is TGTGCCAGCAGCCAAGGTGAAAAACTGTTTTTT. Protein sequence: CASSQGEKLFF. The full variable domain, its missing parts supplied by reference TRBV27 and TRBJ1-4, is EAQVTQNPRYLITVTGKKLTVTCSQNMNHEYMSWYRQDPGLGLRQIYYSMNVEVTDKGDVPEGYKVSRKEKRNFPLILESPSPNQTSLYFCASSQGEKLFFGSGTQLSVL.

The V and J genes are TRBV27 and TRBJ1-1, with D possibly matching TRBD1 (5 bases). CDR1 MNHEY and CDR2 SMNVEV come from the germline V gene (reference sequence). The V end was cut by 1 base, the J end by 3 bases, with 12 bases between. This CDR3 contains 15 residues. This chain's CDR3 is CASSLFGALDTEAFF. In DNA form, the CDR3 reads TGTGCCAGCAGTTTATTTGGGGCCTTGGACACTGAAGCTTTCTTT.

The chain recombines TRBV13 with TRBJ1-5; D remains unclear. The V end lost 0 bases, the J end lost 10 bases, and 16 bases lay between the germline ends. There are 15 residues in the CDR3. CDR1 and CDR2 (germline): PRHDT, FYEKMQ (reference sequence). The CDR3 loop is CASSLGGSTHEPQHF. The CDR3, as DNA: TGTGCCAGCAGCTTAGGAGGCAGTACCCATGAACCCCAGCATTTT.

This chain uses TRBV6-4 with TRBJ2-1; 7 nucleotides match TRBD2. This CDR3 spans 13 amino acids. V trimming: 0 bases; J trimming: 10 bases; junction bases outside the gene matches: 3. The V gene's germline CDR1 is MRHNA and CDR2 SNTAGT. CDR3 region: CASSDSGGYEQFF. As DNA, the CDR3 is TGTGCCAGCAGTGACTCGGGAGGGTACGAGCAGTTCTTC.

The genes are TRBV2 and TRBJ2-4; D is ambiguous. Trimming cost V 1 base and J 0 bases, with 10 bases left between them. The germline V gene has CDR1 SNHLY and CDR2 FYNNEI. The CDR3 has 16 residues. The CDR3 region has the DNA TGTGCCAGCAGTGAAGTAGGATTCCTAGCCAAAAACATTCAGTACTTC. Translating gives CASSEVGFLAKNIQYF.